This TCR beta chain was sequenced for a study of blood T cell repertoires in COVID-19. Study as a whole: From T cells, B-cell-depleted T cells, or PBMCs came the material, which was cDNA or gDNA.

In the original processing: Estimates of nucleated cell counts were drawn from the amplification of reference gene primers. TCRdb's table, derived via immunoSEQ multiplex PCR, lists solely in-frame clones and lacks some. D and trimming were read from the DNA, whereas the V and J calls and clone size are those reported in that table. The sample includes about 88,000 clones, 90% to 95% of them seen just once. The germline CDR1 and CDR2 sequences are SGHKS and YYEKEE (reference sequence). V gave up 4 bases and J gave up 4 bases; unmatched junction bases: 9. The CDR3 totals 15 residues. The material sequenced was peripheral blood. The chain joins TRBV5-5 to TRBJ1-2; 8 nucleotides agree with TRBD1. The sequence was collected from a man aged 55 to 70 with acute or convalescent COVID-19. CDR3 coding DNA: TGTGCCAGCAGCCGTAATGGACAGGGAACCTATGGCTACACCTTC. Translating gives CASSRNGQGTYGYTF.